The clone carrying this T cell receptor beta chain has just a few counts. Its antigen is as yet unknown. At one of its ends the junction is not consistent with the germline gene, which may arise from a read error. The record originates from a study of early T cells in non-severe SARS-CoV-2 infection. About the research overall: Chains were not paired, and sequencing was done on bulk RNA from unsorted whole blood.

The CDR3 runs to 15 residues. Germline CDR1 SSHAT, CDR2 FNYEAQ (reference sequence). Individual cDNA molecules each received unique molecular identifiers attached to them. TCRdb re-called the 5' RACE reads with MiXCR, one entry per CDR3 protein. The table lists tens of thousands of distinct CDR3 sequences, roughly 12% of them singletons. Notes on the study in general: The study's VDJdb matching favored anti-spike CD8 responses and missed private and CD4 specificities.

The sample taken for sequencing was whole blood. The source of this sequence is an adult who was a healthcare worker with PCR-confirmed SARS-CoV-2 infection or an uninfected control (not recorded which). This sequence joins TRBV7-7 and TRBJ2-1; 7 positions agree with TRBD1. The chain's CDR3 is CASSLEAGTDNEQFF. CDR3 nucleotides: TGTGCTAGCAGCTTAGAAGCCGGGACAGACAATGAGCAGTTCTTC.